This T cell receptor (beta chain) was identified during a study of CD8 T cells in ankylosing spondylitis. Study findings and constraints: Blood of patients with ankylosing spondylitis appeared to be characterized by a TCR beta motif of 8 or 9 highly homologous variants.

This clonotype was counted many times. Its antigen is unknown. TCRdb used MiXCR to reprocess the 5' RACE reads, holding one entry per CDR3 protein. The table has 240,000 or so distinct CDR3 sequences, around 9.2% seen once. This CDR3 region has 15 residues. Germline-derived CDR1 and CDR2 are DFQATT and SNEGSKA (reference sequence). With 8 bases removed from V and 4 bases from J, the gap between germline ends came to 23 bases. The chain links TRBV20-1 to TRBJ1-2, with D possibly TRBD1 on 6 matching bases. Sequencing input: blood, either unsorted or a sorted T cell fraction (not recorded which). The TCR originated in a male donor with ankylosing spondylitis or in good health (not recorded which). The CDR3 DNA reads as TGCAGTCCGACGGTGGGGGGAAGGGACATCTATGGCTACACCTTC. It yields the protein CSPTVGGRDIYGYTF.